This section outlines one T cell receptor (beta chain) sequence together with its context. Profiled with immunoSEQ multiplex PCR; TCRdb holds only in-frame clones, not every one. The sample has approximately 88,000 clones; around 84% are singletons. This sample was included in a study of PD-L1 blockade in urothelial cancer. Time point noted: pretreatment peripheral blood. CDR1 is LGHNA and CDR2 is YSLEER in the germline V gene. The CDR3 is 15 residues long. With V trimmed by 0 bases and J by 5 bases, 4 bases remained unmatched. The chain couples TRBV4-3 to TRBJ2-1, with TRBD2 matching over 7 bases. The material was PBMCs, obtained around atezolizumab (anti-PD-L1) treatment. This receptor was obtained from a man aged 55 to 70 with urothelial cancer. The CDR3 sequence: CASSQDPGLNNEQFF. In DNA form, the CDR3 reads TGCGCCAGCAGCCAAGATCCGGGACTAAACAATGAGCAGTTCTTC.